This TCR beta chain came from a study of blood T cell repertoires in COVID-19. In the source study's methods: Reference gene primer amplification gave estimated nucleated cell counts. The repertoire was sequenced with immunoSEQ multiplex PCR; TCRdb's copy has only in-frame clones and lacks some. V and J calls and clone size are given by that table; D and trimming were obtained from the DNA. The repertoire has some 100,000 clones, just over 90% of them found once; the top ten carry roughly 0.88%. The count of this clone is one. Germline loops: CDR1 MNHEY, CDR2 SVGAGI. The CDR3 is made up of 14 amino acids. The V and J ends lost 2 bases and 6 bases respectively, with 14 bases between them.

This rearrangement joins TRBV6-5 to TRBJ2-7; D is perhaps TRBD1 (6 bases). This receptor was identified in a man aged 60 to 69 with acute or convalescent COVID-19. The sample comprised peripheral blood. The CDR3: CASSYRTGSFEQYF. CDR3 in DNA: TGTGCCAGCAGTTACAGAACAGGGAGTTTCGAGCAGTACTTC.